A single sample gave rise to the 4 T cell receptor beta chains below, sequenced in a study of tumor and adjacent non-tumor tissue in lung cancer. A modified ARM-PCR protocol with three rounds of nested PCR amplified TCRbeta. TCRdb reanalysed the multiplex PCR reads using MiXCR and keeps one entry per CDR3 protein. The sample lists 65,000 to 85,000 distinct CDR3 sequences; 65% to 80% were seen once. The template was RNA from unsorted bulk tissue. More than 3 cm separated this lung sample from the edge of the tumor. The sequencing input was distant non-tumor lung tissue. The origin of the receptors is a man aged 55 to 70 with non-small cell lung cancer.

This clonotype was observed a single time. The J gene is TRBJ2-7, the V gene TRBV28; D is possibly TRBD1 or TRBD2 (7 bases each). The germline CDR1 and CDR2 sequences are MDHEN and SYDVKM. The CDR3 is made up of 16 amino acids. The ends were cut back, 3 bases at V and 8 bases at J, with 23 bases in the middle. For the CDR3, the DNA is TGTGCCAGCAGTTTTCCCGGGACTAAGGGGGCCTCCAAGCAGTACTTC. Translating gives CASSFPGTKGASKQYF.

About this clonotype itself: This clone may be a read error of a much larger clone one base away. In this CDR3 the conserved last residue, phenylalanine or tryptophan, is missing, so a read error is likely. This chain uses TRBV6-5 with TRBJ1-2; D remains ambiguous. Germline loops: CDR1 MNHEY, CDR2 SVGAGI. The CDR3 has 14 residues. V lost 2 bases to trimming and J lost 3 bases, with 10 bases between them. The CDR3 region has the DNA TGTGCCAGCAGTTACACGATTGGGGACTATGGCTACACCTCC. Translating it yields CASSYTIGDYGYTS.

Note on this clonotype: This CDR3 fails to terminate in the conserved phenylalanine or tryptophan, so it likely reflects a read error. No DNA is shown, since the ends of the CDR3 on it are uncertain; the CDR3 is the one TCRdb lists. The rearrangement links TRBV29-1 to TRBJ1-1. The CDR3 is 13 residues long, counting both termini. The germline V gene encodes CDR1 SQVTM and CDR2 ANQGSEA. The CDR3 sequence: CSVGEWENTEALS.

This rearrangement joins TRBV29-1 to TRBJ2-7; D is perhaps TRBD1 (5 bases). CDR3 length: 12 residues. CDR1 and CDR2 from the germline V gene are SQVTM and ANQGSEA. V lost 5 bases and J lost 3, with 11 bases in between. The CDR3 region is CSVQGVNYEQYF. The CDR3 nucleotides are TGCAGCGTTCAAGGGGTGAACTACGAGCAGTACTTC.